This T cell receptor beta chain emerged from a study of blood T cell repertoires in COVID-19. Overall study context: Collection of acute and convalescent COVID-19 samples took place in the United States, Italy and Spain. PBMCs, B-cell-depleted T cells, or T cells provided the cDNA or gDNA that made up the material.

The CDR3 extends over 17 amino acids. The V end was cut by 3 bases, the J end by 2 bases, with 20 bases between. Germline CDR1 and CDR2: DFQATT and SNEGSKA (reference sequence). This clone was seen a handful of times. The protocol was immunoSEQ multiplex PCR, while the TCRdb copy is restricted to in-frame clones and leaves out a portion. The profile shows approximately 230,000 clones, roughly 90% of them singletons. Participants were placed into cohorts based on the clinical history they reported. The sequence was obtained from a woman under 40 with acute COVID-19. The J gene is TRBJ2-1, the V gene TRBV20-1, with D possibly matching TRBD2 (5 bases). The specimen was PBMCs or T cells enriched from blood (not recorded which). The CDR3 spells CSASDNGLGRTYNEQFF. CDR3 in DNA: TGCAGTGCTAGTGACAACGGACTTGGCCGGACCTACAATGAGCAGTTCTTC.